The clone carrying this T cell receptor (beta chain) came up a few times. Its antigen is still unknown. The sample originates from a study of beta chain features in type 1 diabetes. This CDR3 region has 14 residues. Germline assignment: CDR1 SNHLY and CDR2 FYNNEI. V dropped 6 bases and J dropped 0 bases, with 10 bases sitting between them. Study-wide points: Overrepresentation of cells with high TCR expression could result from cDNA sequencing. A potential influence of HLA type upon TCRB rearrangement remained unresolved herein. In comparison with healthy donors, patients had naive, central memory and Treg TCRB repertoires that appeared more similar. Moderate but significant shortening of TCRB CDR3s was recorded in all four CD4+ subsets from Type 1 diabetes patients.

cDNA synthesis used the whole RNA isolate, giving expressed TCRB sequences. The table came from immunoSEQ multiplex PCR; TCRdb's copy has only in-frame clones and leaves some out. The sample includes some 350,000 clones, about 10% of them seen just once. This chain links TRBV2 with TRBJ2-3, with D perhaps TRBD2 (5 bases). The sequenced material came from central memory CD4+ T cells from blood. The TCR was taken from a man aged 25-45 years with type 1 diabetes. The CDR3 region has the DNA TGTGCCAGCAGCGCACTAGTGAGCACAGATACGCAGTATTTT. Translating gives CASSALVSTDTQYF. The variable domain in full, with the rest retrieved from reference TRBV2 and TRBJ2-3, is EPEVTQTPSHQVTQMGQEVILRCVPISNHLYFYWYRQILGQKVEFLVSFYNNEISEKSEIFDDQFSVERPDGSNFTLKIRSTKLEDSAMYFCASSALVSTDTQYFGPGTRLTVL.